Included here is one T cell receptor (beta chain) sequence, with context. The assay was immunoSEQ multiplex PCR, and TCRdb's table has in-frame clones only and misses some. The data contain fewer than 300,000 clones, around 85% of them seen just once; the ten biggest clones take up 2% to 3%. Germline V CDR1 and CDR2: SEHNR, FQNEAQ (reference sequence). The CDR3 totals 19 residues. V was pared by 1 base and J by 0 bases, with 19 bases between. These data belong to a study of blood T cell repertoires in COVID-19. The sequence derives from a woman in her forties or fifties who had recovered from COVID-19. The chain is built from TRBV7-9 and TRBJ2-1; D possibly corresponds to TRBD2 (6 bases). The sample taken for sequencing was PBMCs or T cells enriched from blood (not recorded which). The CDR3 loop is CASSLVRGITTVSYNEQFF. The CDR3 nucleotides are TGTGCCAGCAGCTTAGTTCGGGGGATTACTACAGTCTCCTACAATGAGCAGTTCTTC.